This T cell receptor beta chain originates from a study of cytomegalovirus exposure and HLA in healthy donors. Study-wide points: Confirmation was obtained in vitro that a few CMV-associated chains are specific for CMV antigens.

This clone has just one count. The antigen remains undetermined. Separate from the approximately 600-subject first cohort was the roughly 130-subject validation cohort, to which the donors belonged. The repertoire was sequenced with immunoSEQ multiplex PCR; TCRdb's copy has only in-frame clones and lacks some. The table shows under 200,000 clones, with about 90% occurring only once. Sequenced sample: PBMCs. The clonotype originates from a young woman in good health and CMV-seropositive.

The CDR3 loop reads CASRDARGGLRTNEKLFF. DNA of the CDR3: TGTGCCAGCAGAGACGCGCGGGGTGGGTTGAGGACTAATGAAAAACTGTTTTTT. The chain couples TRBV27 to TRBJ1-4; D remains ambiguous. Germline assignment: CDR1 MNHEY and CDR2 SMNVEV (reference sequence). CDR3 length: 18 residues. The V gene lost 6 bases and the J gene lost 2 bases, with 22 bases spanning the gap.